These T cell receptor beta chains were read from a single sample in a study of regulatory T cells in long-lasting Graves disease. TCRdb called the multiplex PCR reads again in MiXCR, with one record for every CDR3 protein. The sample consists of around 450,000 distinct CDR3 sequences, 15% of them appearing once. This same sample was also taken into another study, of T cells in Graves' hyperthyroidism and ophthalmopathy.

The input for sequencing was peripheral blood mononuclear cells (PBMCs), taken at new diagnosis, from a patient treated with antithyroid drugs. All receptors come from a woman aged 40 to 55 with Graves disease. The CDR3 runs from the conserved cysteine through the conserved F or W. A D gene is named only where the DNA matches it firmly. The size field is filled for only some rows; it gives once, few, many or a size class.

v_gene	abundance	j_gene	d_gene	CDR3aa	CDR3nt
TRBV28	many	TRBJ1-1	NA	CASLRGLENTEAFF	TGTGCCAGCTTGAGGGGCTTGGAGAACACTGAAGCTTTCTTT
TRBV7-9	many	TRBJ1-4	NA	CASSFGPGPAGEKLFF	TGTGCCAGCAGCTTCGGGCCCGGGCCGGCAGGTGAAAAACTGTTTTTT
TRBV6-2/TRBV6-3	many	TRBJ1-4	NA	CASSYTATNEKLFF	TGTGCCAGCAGTTACACAGCAACTAATGAAAAACTGTTTTTT
TRBV5-1	NA	TRBJ2-1	NA	CASSVVRGRADEQFF	TGCGCCAGCAGCGTAGTCCGGGGGCGGGCCGATGAGCAGTTCTTC
TRBV6-1	many	TRBJ2-7	NA	CASYTASSYEQYF	TGTGCCAGCTACACAGCCAGCTCCTACGAGCAGTACTTC
TRBV28	many	TRBJ2-1	NA	CASSLPGAYEQFF	TGTGCCAGCAGTTTGCCCGGGGCGTATGAGCAGTTCTTC
TRBV28	many	TRBJ1-3	NA	CASSLQQPSGNTIYF	TGTGCCAGCAGCTTACAACAGCCGTCTGGAAACACCATATATTTT
TRBV18	many	TRBJ2-7	TRBD1	CASSLENRGEQYF	TGTGCCAGCTCATTAGAAAACAGGGGGGAGCAGTACTTC
TRBV4-2	few	TRBJ1-2	NA	CASSQGSQGQANYGYTF	TGTGCCAGCAGCCAAGGGTCTCAAGGACAAGCTAACTATGGCTACACCTTC
TRBV7-2	many	TRBJ2-1	NA	CASSPGNKPLNEQFF	TGTGCCAGCAGCCCCGGGAACAAGCCCCTTAATGAGCAGTTCTTC
TRBV28	many	TRBJ2-5	TRBD2	CASSLSGLAVQETQYF	TGTGCCAGCAGTTTGTCGGGTCTAGCGGTACAAGAGACCCAGTACTTC
TRBV28	many	TRBJ2-7	TRBD2	CASSLYRGGSYEQYF	TGTGCCAGCAGTTTATATCGGGGAGGGTCCTACGAGCAGTACTTC
TRBV27	many	TRBJ2-7	NA	CASSLIGPMGYEQYF	TGTGCCAGCAGTCTGATCGGGCCCATGGGTTACGAGCAGTACTTC
TRBV12-3/TRBV12-4	many	TRBJ1-2	NA	CASTSAARGYTF	TGTGCCAGCACCTCGGCTGCGCGGGGCTACACCTTC
TRBV12-3/TRBV12-4	NA	TRBJ1-6	TRBD1	CASSFLPPDRVGRGDSPLHF	TGTGCCAGCAGTTTCCTGCCCCCCGACAGGGTTGGAAGAGGAGATTCACCCCTCCACTTT
TRBV5-1	many	TRBJ1-1	TRBD1	CASSLRDRAPYTEAFF	TGCGCCAGCAGCCTCCGGGACAGGGCCCCCTACACTGAAGCTTTCTTT
TRBV29-1	few	TRBJ2-3	NA	CSVDGGSDTQYF	TGCAGCGTTGATGGTGGGTCCGATACGCAGTATTTT
TRBV9	many	TRBJ2-7	TRBD1	CASSVWDSSYEQYF	TGTGCCAGCAGCGTATGGGACAGCTCCTACGAGCAGTACTTC
TRBV3-1	few	TRBJ2-7	TRBD2	CASSPGLAGRYEQYF	TGTGCCAGCAGCCCTGGACTAGCGGGAAGGTACGAGCAGTACTTC
TRBV20-1	NA	TRBJ1-4	NA	CSAGQGGENEKLFF	TGCAGTGCCGGTCAGGGAGGGGAGAATGAAAAACTGTTTTTT
TRBV5-4	many	TRBJ2-1	TRBD2	CASSLGLAEFNEQFF	TGTGCCAGCAGCCTTGGACTAGCGGAGTTCAATGAGCAGTTCTTC
TRBV12-3/TRBV12-4	many	TRBJ2-7	NA	CASDPRPADFYEQYF	TGTGCCAGCGACCCTAGACCAGCAGATTTCTACGAGCAGTACTTC
TRBV3-1	NA	TRBJ2-1	TRBD2	CASGSRLLAGEGLHNEQFF	TGTGCCAGCGGGTCGCGCTTACTAGCGGGAGAAGGACTCCACAATGAGCAGTTCTTC
TRBV11-2	many	TRBJ2-2	NA	CASSSRTVGNTGELFF	TGTGCCAGCAGCTCGAGAACCGTCGGCAACACCGGGGAGCTGTTTTTT
TRBV29-1	many	TRBJ1-1	NA	CSVTYGLMNTEAFF	TGCAGCGTTACCTACGGACTGATGAACACTGAAGCTTTCTTT
TRBV6-2/TRBV6-3	many	TRBJ2-1	NA	CASLLGGDFYNEQFF	TGTGCCAGCCTTCTAGGGGGAGACTTTTACAATGAGCAGTTCTTC
TRBV6-2/TRBV6-3	many	TRBJ2-1	NA	CASTPKGEVARNEQFF	TGTGCCAGCACCCCGAAGGGGGAGGTGGCCCGTAATGAGCAGTTCTTC
TRBV5-6	NA	TRBJ2-2	NA	CASSQSGTPYTGGLFF	TGTGCCAGCAGCCAGAGTGGGACACCGTACACCGGGGGGCTGTTTTTT
TRBV3-1	many	TRBJ1-2	TRBD1	CASSQGQGLGYTF	TGTGCCAGCAGCCAAGGACAGGGACTCGGCTACACCTTC
TRBV28	many	TRBJ2-1	NA	CASSLSYGQFF	TGTGCCAGCAGTTTATCCTATGGACAGTTCTTC
TRBV5-1	NA	TRBJ2-7	TRBD1	CASSQNRDRGEQYF	TGCGCCAGCAGCCAAAACCGGGACAGGGGCGAGCAGTACTTC
TRBV28	many	TRBJ2-3	TRBD2	CASSFGLAGGPYLAQYF	TGTGCCAGCAGTTTTGGTCTAGCGGGAGGGCCTTATCTTGCGCAGTATTTT
TRBV11-2	many	TRBJ2-3	TRBD2	CASSLGTSGVGRGDTQYF	TGTGCCAGCAGCTTGGGGACTAGCGGAGTGGGCCGGGGGGATACGCAGTATTTT
TRBV30	many	TRBJ2-3	TRBD2	CAWSVAGSPTDTQYF	TGTGCCTGGAGTGTAGCGGGATCCCCCACAGATACGCAGTATTTT
TRBV28	many	TRBJ2-7	NA	CASLGTEAYEQYF	TGTGCCAGCCTCGGGACGGAAGCCTACGAGCAGTACTTC
TRBV12-5	many	TRBJ2-7	NA	CASGSQSSYEQYF	TGTGCTAGTGGTTCACAGAGCTCCTACGAGCAGTACTTC